Shown below are 2 T cell receptor beta chains from a single sample sequenced in a study of molecular identifiers for immune sequencing clone quantification. One entry per CDR3 protein, called by TCRdb with MiXCR from the PCR reads. The sample consists of some 88,000 distinct CDR3 sequences, roughly a fifth of them appearing once. Sequenced input: naive CD8+ T cells from blood, with Jurkat cell RNA spiked in. Subset reported: FACS-sorted CD8+CD4-CCR7+CD45RA+ naive T cells. These receptors were taken from a human donor in good health. Some libraries in this study had Jurkat cell RNA spiked in.

Comment on this clonotype: This sequence may be a read error, since a much larger clone differs from it by one base. This chain links TRBV12-3 or TRBV12-4 with TRBJ2-4, with 7 bases identical to TRBD1. V gave up 8 bases and J gave up 6 bases; unmatched junction bases: 13. CDR3 length equals 15 residues. The chain's CDR3 is CASGGTPGQLNIQYF. The CDR3 DNA reads TGTGCCAGCGGTGGAACCCCGGGACAGCTAAACATTCAGTACTTC.

Comments on this clonotype: This may stem from a read error, because a much larger clone lies one nucleotide away. Because it lacks the conserved phenylalanine or tryptophan at the end, this CDR3 is likely a read error. This chain's CDR3 is CASSAGGDEQYS. The CDR3 nucleotides are TGTGCCAGCAGCGCGGGGGGAGACGAGCAGTACTCC. The J gene is TRBJ2-7, the V gene TRBV12-3 or TRBV12-4; 8 positions agree with TRBD2. The CDR3 has 12 amino acids. The V and J ends lost 6 bases and 5 bases, in that order; junction bases with no gene match: 3.